The next 13 T cell receptor beta chains were all read from a single sample in a study of identical twins. TCRdb re-analysed the 5' RACE reads in MiXCR, keeping a single row per CDR3 protein. This table has hundreds of thousands of distinct CDR3 sequences, 21% appearing once. This same sample was also part of a study on T cells expressing NK-cell markers.

Specimen: PBMCs. Receptors were obtained from a woman younger than 35 in good health.

This clonotype showed up just a few times. The V and J genes are TRBV28 and TRBJ2-7; 10 nucleotides line up with TRBD1. The CDR3 extends over 15 amino acids. Germline-derived CDR1 and CDR2 are MDHEN and SYDVKM. With V trimmed by 2 bases and J by 4 bases, 5 bases remained unmatched. Written as DNA, the CDR3 is TGTGCCAGCAGTTTACAGGGACAGGGGCTTTACGAGCAGTACTTC. The encoded protein is CASSLQGQGLYEQYF.

The rearrangement links TRBV30 to TRBJ2-1; D unclear. The CDR3 has 11 residues. Germline loops: CDR1 GTSNPN, CDR2 SVGIG (reference sequence). V lost 1 base and J 8 bases, leaving 6 bases between the germline ends. The CDR3, as DNA: TGTGCCTGGAGTGGAATGGATGAGCAGTTCTTC. Translated, it gives CAWSGMDEQFF. Variable domain in full (rest from reference TRBV30 and TRBJ2-1): SQTIHQWPATLVQPVGSPLSLECTVEGTSNPNLYWYRQAAGRGLQLLFYSVGIGQISSEVPQNLSASRPQDRQFILSSKKLLLSDSGFYLCAWSGMDEQFFGPGTRLTVL.

This clonotype was detected a few times. The chain employs TRBV20-1 and TRBJ2-3; D unclear. V was clipped by 2 bases and J by 2 bases, with 8 bases between them. Germline values: CDR1 DFQATT, CDR2 SNEGSKA (reference sequence). The CDR3 loop spans 13 amino acids. CDR3 sequence: CSARNEATDTQYF. The DNA of the CDR3 is TGCAGTGCTAGAAACGAGGCCACAGATACGCAGTATTTT.

The chain uses TRBV27 and TRBJ1-5, with no clear D. Deletions cut 0 bases from V and 7 bases from J, with 7 bases between. CDR3 size: 13 residues. Germline loops: CDR1 MNHEY, CDR2 SMNVEV (reference sequence). This CDR3 reads CASSLSVGQPQHF. In DNA, the CDR3 is TGTGCCAGCAGTTTATCGGTGGGACAGCCCCAGCATTTT.

In its sample, this clonotype was seen many times. The CDR3 reads CASSRPGVNGYTF. The CDR3 DNA reads TGTGCCAGCAGCCGCCCCGGGGTAAATGGCTACACCTTC. The gene calls are TRBV12-3 or TRBV12-4 and TRBJ1-2; D unclear. This CDR3 has 13 residues. Trimming took 6 bases from V and 6 from J, leaving 14 bases between them.

The genes are TRBV20-1 and TRBJ2-3; TRBD2 might be the D (5 bases). Germline lookup yields CDR1 DFQATT and CDR2 SNEGSKA (reference sequence). There are 14 residues in the CDR3. V was pared by 7 bases and J by 6 bases, with 20 bases between. The CDR3 spells CSGFEGLTRDTQYF. As DNA, the CDR3 is TGCAGTGGATTCGAGGGCCTCACAAGGGATACGCAGTATTTT.

This clonotype has more than one count but fewer than ten. J is TRBJ2-1 and V is TRBV9; D is unresolved. CDR1 SGDLS and CDR2 YYNGEE come from the germline V gene. V was cut by 4 bases and J by 9 bases, with 17 bases left in between. The CDR3 runs to 14 residues. CDR3 nucleotides: TGTGCCAGCAGCCTGGCGAGTCTTGGTACTGAGCAGTTCTTC. Amino acids: CASSLASLGTEQFF.

The J gene is TRBJ2-1, the V gene TRBV20-1; tentatively, D is TRBD1 or TRBD2 (5 bases each). Trimming shortened V by 6 bases and J by 1 base, and 13 bases separated the two germline ends. Germline V gene sequence: CDR1 DFQATT, CDR2 SNEGSKA (reference sequence). The CDR3 has 14 residues. The CDR3 bases are TGCAGTGCAGAGGATGGGGGTTCCTACAATGAGCAGTTCTTC. This codes for CSAEDGGSYNEQFF.

This clonotype was counted between two and nine times. V and J are TRBV27 and TRBJ2-5; 9 positions match TRBD2. This CDR3 has 15 amino acids. The germline V gene has CDR1 MNHEY and CDR2 SMNVEV (reference sequence). V dropped 4 bases and J dropped 5; count of bases not matched to a gene: 8. The CDR3 spells CASSSLGSGSETQYF. CDR3 coding DNA: TGTGCCAGCAGTTCCCTAGGTAGCGGGAGTGAGACCCAGTACTTC.

With regard to this clonotype: Without the conserved terminal phenylalanine or tryptophan, this CDR3 likely stems from a read error. The DNA is omitted, as the CDR3 cannot be located on it reliably, and the CDR3 follows TCRdb's listing. The rearrangement uses TRBV6-6 and TRBJ2-7; TRBD1, the table's D call, was not compared with the DNA. The CDR3 extends over 13 residues, inclusive of both ends. CDR1 and CDR2 from the germline V gene are MNHNY and SVGAGI (reference sequence). The CDR3 loop reads CASSYGQGPLYWY.

The rearrangement uses TRBV13 and TRBJ1-1; weak D call: TRBD1 (6 bases). The V gene lost 5 bases and the J gene lost 3 bases, with 10 bases spanning the gap. The CDR3 is 13 residues long. Germline V CDR1 and CDR2: PRHDT, FYEKMQ (reference sequence). CDR3 DNA sequence: TGTGCCAGCAGCGCGACAGGTCACACTGAAGCTTTCTTT. This translates into CASSATGHTEAFF.

The chain employs TRBV12-3 or TRBV12-4 and TRBJ1-3; D is ambiguous. The CDR3 extends over 15 amino acids. The V and J ends lost 1 base and 4 bases respectively, with 11 bases between them. The chain's CDR3 is CASSLDSRSGNTIYF. The CDR3 nucleotides read TGTGCCAGCAGTTTAGACTCCCGCTCGGGAAACACCATATATTTT.

This chain uses TRBV7-3 with TRBJ1-1; no reliable D call. The length of the CDR3 is 16 residues. V was clipped by 0 bases and J by 3 bases, with 14 bases between them. Germline V gene lookup returns CDR1 SGHTA and CDR2 FQGTGA. CDR3 sequence: CASSLTEVSTYTEAFF. CDR3 bases: TGTGCCAGCAGCTTAACTGAGGTTTCCACGTACACTGAAGCTTTCTTT.